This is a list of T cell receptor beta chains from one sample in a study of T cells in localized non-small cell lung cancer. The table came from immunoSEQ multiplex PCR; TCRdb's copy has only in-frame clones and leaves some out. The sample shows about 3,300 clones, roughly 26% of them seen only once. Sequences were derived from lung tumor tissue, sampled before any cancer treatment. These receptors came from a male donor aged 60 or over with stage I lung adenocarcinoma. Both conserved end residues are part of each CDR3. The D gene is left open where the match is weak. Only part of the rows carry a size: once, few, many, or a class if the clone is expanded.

CDR3 DNA: TGTGCCAGTAGTATAGATCGACAGACAGGGGGTTCCTATGGCTACACCTTC; CDR3 protein: CASSIDRQTGGSYGYTF; V gene: TRBV19; CDR3 length: 17; clone size: few; D gene: TRBD1; J gene: TRBJ1-2
CDR3 DNA: TGTGCCAGCTCACCACAGGGACAGGGGAACACTGAAGCTTTCTTT; CDR3 protein: CASSPQGQGNTEAFF; V gene: TRBV18; CDR3 length: 15; clone size: .; D gene: TRBD1; J gene: TRBJ1-1
CDR3 DNA: TGTGCCAGCAGTGAGGGATCGGTCTGGCCGGGGTCGCAGCATTTT; CDR3 protein: CASSEGSVWPGSQHF; V gene: TRBV9; CDR3 length: 15; clone size: few; D gene: .; J gene: TRBJ1-5
CDR3 DNA: TGTGCCACCGGGACGCGATCCTCTGGGGCCAACGTCCTGACTTTC; CDR3 protein: CATGTRSSGANVLTF; V gene: TRBV6-8; CDR3 length: 15; clone size: medium-sized; D gene: .; J gene: TRBJ2-6
CDR3 DNA: TGTGCCAGCAGCCCCCCGGAGGGGACCTACGAGCAGTACTTC; CDR3 protein: CASSPPEGTYEQYF; V gene: TRBV11-3; CDR3 length: 14; clone size: few; D gene: .; J gene: TRBJ2-7
CDR3 DNA: TGTGCCAGCAGTTACTCGGCCACTGAAGCTTTCTTT; CDR3 protein: CASSYSATEAFF; V gene: TRBV6-8; CDR3 length: 12; clone size: medium-sized; D gene: .; J gene: TRBJ1-1
CDR3 DNA: TGCGCCAGCAGCTTGGATGGCGGGGTCCGCACAGATACGCAGTATTTT; CDR3 protein: CASSLDGGVRTDTQYF; V gene: TRBV5-1; CDR3 length: 16; clone size: .; D gene: .; J gene: TRBJ2-3
CDR3 DNA: TGTGCCAGCAGCGTAGGGACAGGGAATCCCTATGGCTACACCTTC; CDR3 protein: CASSVGTGNPYGYTF; V gene: TRBV9; CDR3 length: 15; clone size: .; D gene: TRBD1; J gene: TRBJ1-2
CDR3 DNA: TGTGCCACCCATTGGAGGGGCAGCGGGTATGGCTACACCTTC; CDR3 protein: CATHWRGSGYGYTF; V gene: TRBV12-2; CDR3 length: 14; clone size: many; D gene: .; J gene: TRBJ1-2
CDR3 DNA: TGTGCCAGCAAGGGATTCTACAATGAGCAGTTCTTC; CDR3 protein: CASKGFYNEQFF; V gene: TRBV6-8; CDR3 length: 12; clone size: .; D gene: .; J gene: TRBJ2-1
CDR3 DNA: TGTGCCAGCAGTTGGGGGGGCGAGGATACGCAGTATTTT; CDR3 protein: CASSWGGEDTQYF; V gene: TRBV6-8; CDR3 length: 13; clone size: few; D gene: .; J gene: TRBJ2-3
CDR3 DNA: TGTGCCAGCAGTTACGGGGGGGGCGGACAGCCCCAGCATTTT; CDR3 protein: CASSYGGGGQPQHF; V gene: TRBV6-8; CDR3 length: 14; clone size: medium-sized; D gene: .; J gene: TRBJ1-5
CDR3 DNA: TGCGCCAGCAGCTGGGGTTGGGAAGGGGCCAATGAGCAGTTCTTC; CDR3 protein: CASSWGWEGANEQFF; V gene: TRBV5-1; CDR3 length: 15; clone size: .; D gene: .; J gene: TRBJ2-1
CDR3 DNA: TGTGCCAGCATGAGGCGGGCCGGGGGTAGCGCCTATAATTCACCCCTCCACTTT; CDR3 protein: CASMRRAGGSAYNSPLHF; V gene: TRBV6-8; CDR3 length: 18; clone size: .; D gene: .; J gene: TRBJ1-6
CDR3 DNA: TGTGCCTGGAGTGTACCATGGGGGGCCAGCAATCAGCCCCAGCATTTT; CDR3 protein: CAWSVPWGASNQPQHF; V gene: TRBV30; CDR3 length: 16; clone size: .; D gene: .; J gene: TRBJ1-5
CDR3 DNA: TGTGCCAGCAGCCCTAATAACAGGGAAATCTACGAGCAGTACTTC; CDR3 protein: CASSPNNREIYEQYF; V gene: TRBV7-6; CDR3 length: 15; clone size: few; D gene: .; J gene: TRBJ2-7
CDR3 DNA: TGTGCCAGCAGCCCGATGGCGGGGAATGAAAAACTGTTTTTT; CDR3 protein: CASSPMAGNEKLFF; V gene: TRBV11-3; CDR3 length: 14; clone size: .; D gene: .; J gene: TRBJ1-4
CDR3 DNA: TGCGCCAGCAGCTTGGGCGGTGATACGCAGTATTTT; CDR3 protein: CASSLGGDTQYF; V gene: TRBV4-1; CDR3 length: 12; clone size: few; D gene: .; J gene: TRBJ2-3
CDR3 DNA: TGTGCCAGCAGTTACTCAAACTCTGGGGCCAACGTCCTGACTTTC; CDR3 protein: CASSYSNSGANVLTF; V gene: TRBV6-8; CDR3 length: 15; clone size: few; D gene: .; J gene: TRBJ2-6
CDR3 DNA: TGTGCCAGCAGCTTGAAGACTTCCTTCTACAATGAGCAGTTCTTC; CDR3 protein: CASSLKTSFYNEQFF; V gene: TRBV11-3; CDR3 length: 15; clone size: few; D gene: .; J gene: TRBJ2-1
CDR3 DNA: TGTGCCAGCACCGCCCCACAAGAGGGGTCCTACGAGCAGTACTTC; CDR3 protein: CASTAPQEGSYEQYF; V gene: TRBV9; CDR3 length: 15; clone size: .; D gene: .; J gene: TRBJ2-7
CDR3 DNA: TGTGCCAGCAGTGAAGGGACGCCTTCGGAGGGCTATGGCTACACCTTC; CDR3 protein: CASSEGTPSEGYGYTF; V gene: TRBV6-1; CDR3 length: 16; clone size: few; D gene: .; J gene: TRBJ1-2
CDR3 DNA: TGTGCCAGCAGTGAAGTGGGGACAGGGGACGAGCAGTACTTC; CDR3 protein: CASSEVGTGDEQYF; V gene: TRBV6-1; CDR3 length: 14; clone size: .; D gene: TRBD1; J gene: TRBJ2-7
CDR3 DNA: TGCAGCGTTATACTCAGGGGGCGCGAGTACACTGAAGCTTTCTTT; CDR3 protein: CSVILRGREYTEAFF; V gene: TRBV29-1; CDR3 length: 15; clone size: once; D gene: TRBD1; J gene: TRBJ1-1
CDR3 DNA: TGTGCCAGCAGCGTAGGGTCCGGTGCTGGAAACACCATATATTTT; CDR3 protein: CASSVGSGAGNTIYF; V gene: TRBV9; CDR3 length: 15; clone size: .; D gene: .; J gene: TRBJ1-3
CDR3 DNA: TGTGCCAGCTCACCACCGATTTCAGGGGGCGGCTACGAGCAGTACTTC; CDR3 protein: CASSPPISGGGYEQYF; V gene: TRBV18; CDR3 length: 16; clone size: .; D gene: TRBD1; J gene: TRBJ2-7
CDR3 DNA: TGTGCCAGCAGGGGGCGGTATTCTGAAGCTTTCTTT; CDR3 protein: CASRGRYSEAFF; V gene: TRBV9; CDR3 length: 12; clone size: .; D gene: .; J gene: TRBJ1-1
CDR3 DNA: TGCGCCAGCAAAAGGGAATATGGCTACACCTTC; CDR3 protein: CASKREYGYTF; V gene: TRBV10-1; CDR3 length: 11; clone size: .; D gene: .; J gene: TRBJ1-2
CDR3 DNA: TGTGCCAGCAGCCAGGGCCTTACCAGCACAGATACGCAGTATTTT; CDR3 protein: CASSQGLTSTDTQYF; V gene: TRBV14; CDR3 length: 15; clone size: .; D gene: .; J gene: TRBJ2-3
CDR3 DNA: TGTGCCAGCAGCTTAGAGGCAGGAGGGTTCTCTGGAAACACCATATATTTT; CDR3 protein: CASSLEAGGFSGNTIYF; V gene: TRBV11-3; CDR3 length: 17; clone size: medium-sized; D gene: .; J gene: TRBJ1-3
CDR3 DNA: TGCAGCGTTGAAGGGGTAGCGGGGGCTCGGGATACGCAGTATTTT; CDR3 protein: CSVEGVAGARDTQYF; V gene: TRBV29-1; CDR3 length: 15; clone size: .; D gene: TRBD2; J gene: TRBJ2-3
CDR3 DNA: TGTGCCTGGAGTGTACGAGTTAGGACCACCGGGGAGCTGTTTTTT; CDR3 protein: CAWSVRVRTTGELFF; V gene: TRBV30; CDR3 length: 15; clone size: .; D gene: .; J gene: TRBJ2-2
CDR3 DNA: TGTGCCAGCAGCTCGATAAAGGGGGGGTTCTACGAGCAGTACTTC; CDR3 protein: CASSSIKGGFYEQYF; V gene: TRBV11-3; CDR3 length: 15; clone size: large; D gene: .; J gene: TRBJ2-7
CDR3 DNA: TGTGCCAGCTCACCAAAACCGGGCCTAAGCTCCTACGAGCAGTACTTC; CDR3 protein: CASSPKPGLSSYEQYF; V gene: TRBV18; CDR3 length: 16; clone size: .; D gene: .; J gene: TRBJ2-7
CDR3 DNA: TGCGCCAGCAGTCAATCTCGCAGGACCCGACAAGAGACCCAGTACTTC; CDR3 protein: CASSQSRRTRQETQYF; V gene: TRBV23-1; CDR3 length: 16; clone size: .; D gene: .; J gene: TRBJ2-5
CDR3 DNA: TGTGCCAGCAGCTTGCGGGAGACAGGGGTGGGCTACACCTTC; CDR3 protein: CASSLRETGVGYTF; V gene: TRBV11-3; CDR3 length: 14; clone size: medium-sized; D gene: TRBD1; J gene: TRBJ1-2
CDR3 DNA: TGTGCCAGCAGCTACCTAGCGGGGAGGAACAATGAGCAGTTCTTC; CDR3 protein: CASSYLAGRNNEQFF; V gene: TRBV11-3; CDR3 length: 15; clone size: .; D gene: TRBD2; J gene: TRBJ2-1
CDR3 DNA: TGTGCCAGTAGTACCGCCGGGACAGTAGGGGAAAAACTGTTTTTT; CDR3 protein: CASSTAGTVGEKLFF; V gene: TRBV19; CDR3 length: 15; clone size: .; D gene: TRBD1; J gene: TRBJ1-4
CDR3 DNA: TGTGCCAGCAGCCGAATGGGGCTGCGCGAAAAACTGTTTTTT; CDR3 protein: CASSRMGLREKLFF; V gene: TRBV11-3; CDR3 length: 14; clone size: .; D gene: .; J gene: TRBJ1-4
CDR3 DNA: TGTGCCAGCTCACCGACAGACTCCTATAATTCACCCCTCCACTTT; CDR3 protein: CASSPTDSYNSPLHF; V gene: TRBV18; CDR3 length: 15; clone size: .; D gene: .; J gene: TRBJ1-6
CDR3 DNA: TGCGCCAGCAGCCACAGGGATACTAATGAAAAACTGTTTTTT; CDR3 protein: CASSHRDTNEKLFF; V gene: TRBV10-2; CDR3 length: 14; clone size: few; D gene: .; J gene: TRBJ1-4